A selection of T cell receptor beta chains follows, all from one sample in a study of memory CD4+ T cells and cytomegalovirus serostatus. The table came from immunoSEQ multiplex PCR; TCRdb's copy has only in-frame clones and leaves some out. The sample includes about 64,000 clones, approximately 80% of them seen just once. The sample taken for sequencing was memory CD4+ T cells from blood. These receptors were collected from an adult in good health and CMV-seronegative. Each CDR3 is given with its conserved first and last residue. The D gene is left open where the match is weak. Clone size is given for some rows only: seen once, a few or many times, or a class if the clone is expanded.

TRBV2,TRBJ1-1,TRBD1,.,TGTGCCAGCAGGGGACAGGGGGCGGCTGAAGCTTTCTTT,CASRGQGAAEAFF
TRBV29-1,TRBJ2-5,.,.,TGCAGCGCTAGCGTTCAAGAGACCCAGTACTTC,CSASVQETQYF
TRBV2,TRBJ2-1,TRBD2,.,TGTGCCAGCACCCCGAGGGAGGGAGATCTGGAGCAGTTCTTC,CASTPREGDLEQFF
TRBV7-2,TRBJ2-1,TRBD2,.,TGTGCCAGCAGCTCAGCGGGATACAATGAGCAGTTCTTC,CASSSAGYNEQFF
TRBV2,TRBJ2-7,.,.,TGTGCCAGCAGTGGCTCGGGCCCTGGGCAGTACTTC,CASSGSGPGQYF
TRBV2,TRBJ1-2,.,.,TGTGCCAGCAGTGAGAGGGCAGTAGCTAACTATGGCTACACCTTC,CASSERAVANYGYTF
TRBV28,TRBJ2-5,.,.,TGTGCCAGCAGCTCCGGGGGGCTCGAAGAGACCCAGTACTTC,CASSSGGLEETQYF
TRBV7-2,TRBJ2-7,TRBD2,.,TGTGCCAGCAGCCGATTAGCGGGGGATTCCTACGAGCAGTACTTC,CASSRLAGDSYEQYF
TRBV7-2,TRBJ1-4,.,.,TGTGCCAGCAGCTCACAGGGATCCCATAATGAAAAACTGTTTTTT,CASSSQGSHNEKLFF
TRBV11-1,TRBJ2-3,.,.,TGTGCCAGCAGCCCCCGGGTAGATACGCAGTATTTT,CASSPRVDTQYF
TRBV7-9,TRBJ1-2,.,few,TGTGCCAGCAGCCCGTCCGGGATGGAGTTCTATGGCTACACCTTC,CASSPSGMEFYGYTF
TRBV2,TRBJ1-4,TRBD1,.,TGTGCCAGCAGTGGGGGGACAGGGGAAAAACTGTTTTTT,CASSGGTGEKLFF
TRBV11-3,TRBJ2-3,TRBD2,.,TGTGCCAGCAGCTTAGGGCTAAAAGGTCTAGCGGCGACAGATACGCAGTATTTT,CASSLGLKGLAATDTQYF
TRBV7-2,TRBJ1-1,.,.,TGTGCCAGCAGCTCTCAGGGGTTGAACACTGAAGCTTTCTTT,CASSSQGLNTEAFF
TRBV2,TRBJ1-6,TRBD1,.,TGTGCCAGCAGTGATCTGACAGGGGGAGGTTCACCCCTCCACTTT,CASSDLTGGGSPLHF
TRBV2,TRBJ2-1,TRBD1,few,TGTGCCAGCAGCCAAGACAGGGGGCGGTACAATGAGCAGTTCTTC,CASSQDRGRYNEQFF
TRBV6-6,TRBJ1-2,TRBD1,.,TGTGCCAGCAGTTACGGTGACAGGGCGACCTATGGCTACACCTTC,CASSYGDRATYGYTF
TRBV6-1,TRBJ2-6,.,.,TGTGCCAGCAGTGAAGCTTCAGGGTACTCTGGGGCCAACGTCCTGACTTTC,CASSEASGYSGANVLTF
TRBV6-1,TRBJ2-3,TRBD2,.,TGTGCCAGCAGTCGACTAGCGGCTGGGGATACGCAGTATTTT,CASSRLAAGDTQYF
TRBV7-9,TRBJ2-6,TRBD1,once,TGTGCCAGCAGCACGCGGACAGGGGCGGACTCTGGGGCCAACGTCCTGACTTTC,CASSTRTGADSGANVLTF
TRBV28,TRBJ1-1,TRBD1,.,TGTGCCAGCAGTACCCCTTCCAGGGGGCTAAGTCGCACTGAAGCTTTCTTT,CASSTPSRGLSRTEAFF
TRBV4-1,TRBJ1-1,TRBD1,.,TGCGCCAGCAGCCAAGGACAGGGTAACACTGAAGCTTTCTTT,CASSQGQGNTEAFF
TRBV10-3,TRBJ1-5,.,.,TGTGCCACCATGGGGTCGGGTGGCAATCAGCCCCAGCATTTT,CATMGSGGNQPQHF
TRBV7-2,TRBJ2-3,TRBD2,.,TGTGCCAGCAGCTTAGTAGCGGGAGGCCATACTAGCACAGATACGCAGTATTTT,CASSLVAGGHTSTDTQYF
TRBV4-2,TRBJ2-7,TRBD2,.,TGTGCCAGCAGCCAAGCCTGGCGGGAGGCCTCCGACGAGCAGTACTTC,CASSQAWREASDEQYF
TRBV7-7,TRBJ2-3,TRBD1,.,TGTGCTAGCAGCTTAGGGACAGGGCCCCAGGATACGCAGTATTTT,CASSLGTGPQDTQYF
TRBV5-1,TRBJ1-2,TRBD1,.,TGCGCCAGCAGCTTGGAGGGACAGGGGGCGAGTGGCTACACCTTC,CASSLEGQGASGYTF
TRBV5-4,TRBJ1-1,TRBD1,.,TGTGCCAGCAGCTTGGCAGGGGGCAACGCTGAAGCTTTCTTT,CASSLAGGNAEAFF
TRBV5-4,TRBJ2-7,.,.,TGTGCCAGCAGCTTGGGGGGGATAGAATACGAGCAGTACTTC,CASSLGGIEYEQYF
TRBV2,TRBJ2-5,.,.,TGTGCCAGCAGTGGACAGATTCAAGAGACCCAGTACTTC,CASSGQIQETQYF
TRBV9,TRBJ2-7,.,.,TGTGCCAGCAGCGCAGGGCCGGAGTTGGAGCAGTACTTC,CASSAGPELEQYF
TRBV4-3,TRBJ2-5,.,few,TGCGCCAGCAGCCGCCAAGGGGGGAGAGGCGGAGAGACCCAGTACTTC,CASSRQGGRGGETQYF
TRBV19,TRBJ2-3,TRBD2,.,TGTGCCAGTACAGCTAGCGGGAGAACAGATACGCAGTATTTT,CASTASGRTDTQYF
TRBV28,TRBJ2-2,TRBD1,.,TGTGCCAGCAGTCCGTACAGGGGCGTCCTTCGTGGCGGGGAGCTGTTTTTT,CASSPYRGVLRGGELFF
TRBV28,TRBJ1-4,.,.,TGTGCCAGCAGTTTTTTGGAGGCGTCTAGAGAAAAACTGTTTTTT,CASSFLEASREKLFF
TRBV10-3,TRBJ2-6,.,.,TGTGCCATCAGTGATGACAGGTCTGGGGCCAACGTCCTGACTTTC,CAISDDRSGANVLTF